This T cell receptor (beta chain) was retrieved from a study of metastatic and nonmetastatic thyroid tumors. Per the study methods: It was from CDR3 differences across clinicopathological groups that a distant-metastasis classifier for papillary thyroid cancer was built. Via MiXCR, TCRdb re-called the PCR reads. TCRdb, rather than the study authors, made the V and J calls. The repertoire consists of around 61,000 clones, with just under 30% occurring once and the leading ten covering approximately 16%. Not a single patient had been given any form of treatment at any point before undergoing thyroid surgery. This clone was observed a handful of times. Antigen: not known. Study observations and caveats: Across blood and tumor, TCR beta diversity in malignant thyroid tumors was reportedly significantly higher than in benign nodules.

CDR3 length equals 14 residues. With V trimmed by 4 bases and J by 5 bases, 6 bases remained unmatched. The germline gives CDR1 MDHEN, CDR2 SYDVKM. The chain joins TRBV28 to TRBJ2-7; 9 bases fit TRBD1. The sample was blood. This TCR was recovered from a female donor with papillary thyroid cancer or a benign thyroid nodule (not recorded which). Some clones in this sample may be carry-over from other donors' samples. The CDR3 DNA is TGTGCCAGCAGTTCGTACAGGGGGCAGGACGAGCAGTACTTC. It is translated as CASSSYRGQDEQYF.